One sample yielded the 7 T cell receptor beta chains listed below, sequenced in a study of response to subunit inactivated influenza vaccine (dated by TCRdb to the late 2010s). The library was generated by RT-PCR. The sequencer listed for this sample is Illumina HiSeq 2500. The public sequencing data were trimmed at Q25 with fastp and processed into clonotypes with MiXCR by TCRdb, which kept only in-frame beta chains. Every distinct CDR3 protein forms one entry, paired with its most common genes and DNA. The sample records 170,000 or so distinct CDR3 sequences, about 10% of which are singletons. The ten largest account for roughly a third of the sample. Sample: CD8+ T cells sorted from PBMCs, taken around 2 years after vaccination. These receptors were obtained from a man between 50 and 75 years old who received an inactivated influenza vaccine. Donor details come from another sample of the same person, matched by shared clones.

At least ten counts were recorded for this clonotype. The chain joins TRBV6-5 to TRBJ1-1; unclear D gene. Germline loops: CDR1 MNHEY, CDR2 SVGAGI. V lost 4 bases, J lost 1 base, and 4 bases lay in between. The CDR3 totals 12 residues. In DNA, the CDR3 is TGTGCCAGCAGTTCAGGGAACACTGAAGCTTTCTTT. This translates into CASSSGNTEAFF.

In this sample, this clonotype turned up a few times. CDR3 loop: CSGESRDTGELFF. The DNA of the CDR3 is TGCAGTGGAGAGAGCAGAGACACCGGGGAGCTGTTTTTT. The chain is built from TRBV20-1 and TRBJ2-2, with D hard to call. Trimming removed 7 bases from V and 3 bases from J, with 12 bases in between. The CDR3 is 13 amino acids. Germline V gene lookup returns CDR1 DFQATT and CDR2 SNEGSKA (reference sequence).

This clonotype has just a few counts. The chain employs TRBV27 and TRBJ2-2; the match to TRBD1 covers 8 bases. The CDR3 extends over 16 amino acids. The germline V gene encodes CDR1 MNHEY and CDR2 SMNVEV (reference sequence). V shed 4 bases and J 6 bases; nucleotides not matched to a gene: 10. Here the CDR3 DNA reads TGTGCCAGCAGTTACACAGGGGGATCTTTTGCCGGGGAGCTGTTTTTT. Its translation: CASSYTGGSFAGELFF.

In this sample, this clonotype turned up a few times. The chain recombines TRBV4-3 with TRBJ2-2; 8 positions agree with TRBD2. V lost 0 bases and J lost 5; bases outside the gene matches: 2. The CDR3 spans 15 residues. Germline values: CDR1 LGHNA, CDR2 YSLEER. The CDR3 sequence: CASSQDPSGTGELFF. The CDR3 DNA reads TGCGCCAGCAGCCAAGATCCTAGCGGGACCGGGGAGCTGTTTTTT.

In this sample, this clonotype turned up many times. The chain joins TRBV27 to TRBJ2-1; 7 bases agree with TRBD1. The trim removed 5 bases at V and 3 bases at J, leaving 10 bases unmatched. The germline gives CDR1 MNHEY, CDR2 SMNVEV (reference sequence). CDR3 length equals 16 residues. CDR3 region: CASSPAGTDVYNEQFF. Here the CDR3 DNA reads TGTGCCAGCAGTCCGGCCGGGACAGACGTCTACAATGAGCAGTTCTTC.

The chain links TRBV9 to TRBJ2-7; no reliable D call. CDR1 is SGDLS and CDR2 is YYNGEE in the germline V gene. V was pared by 0 bases and J by 1 base, with 11 bases between. The CDR3 consists of 15 residues. Here the CDR3 DNA reads TGTGCCAGCAGCGTAGACCCTGACTTTTCCTACGAGCAGTACTTC. This translates into CASSVDPDFSYEQYF.

This clonotype was picked up many times. This sequence joins TRBV29-1 and TRBJ2-7; D call uncertain. V was trimmed by 2 bases and J by 4 bases, leaving 18 bases between them. This CDR3 region has 15 residues. CDR1 and CDR2 from the germline V gene are SQVTM and ANQGSEA. The CDR3 is CSVETADLTGYEQYF. DNA for the CDR3: TGCAGCGTTGAAACCGCCGACCTCACTGGGTACGAGCAGTACTTC.